This TCR beta chain originates from a study of T cells in localized non-small cell lung cancer. Profiled with immunoSEQ multiplex PCR; TCRdb holds only in-frame clones, not every one. The sample shows 75,000 to 95,000 clones, approximately 86% of them seen only once. Study-level results: Compared with tumor, uninvolved adjacent lung displayed greater T cell clonality, ranking highest overall. Researchers found a median roughly 50 of the top 100 tumor clones in adjacent lung. As only one tumor region underwent sequencing, heterogeneity remains possible. Prolonged overall survival went with higher T cell density in the blood.

As to this clone: Its antigen is currently unknown.

The CDR3 spans 16 residues. V lost 3 bases, J lost 10 bases, and 22 bases lay in between. Germline loops: CDR1 MDHEN, CDR2 SYDVKM. Sample: peripheral blood, taken before any cancer treatment. The V gene is TRBV28, the J gene TRBJ1-3; the D gene is possibly TRBD1 (5 bases). This TCR was sampled from a man aged 35 to 69 with stage I squamous cell lung carcinoma. The CDR3 coding sequence is TGTGCCAGCAGTTTGGATGACAGAGGAATAGGGAGGACCATATATTTT. It translates to CASSLDDRGIGRTIYF. The variable domain in full, completed from reference TRBV28 and TRBJ1-3, reads DVKVTQSSRYLVKRTGEKVFLECVQDMDHENMFWYRQDPGLGLRLIYFSYDVKMKEKGDIPEGYSVSREKKERFSLILESASTNQTSMYLCASSLDDRGIGRTIYFGEGSWLTVV.